This T cell receptor beta chain was sequenced for a study of T cell responses to AZD1222 COVID-19 vaccine (dated by TCRdb to about 2021). Concerning the study at large: A total of 233 trial participants underwent TCR sequencing, of whom 207 had received two doses of AZD1222 and approximately 26 had received two doses of the MenACWY control vaccine. Trial participants were enrolled by age into subgroups of 18-55, 56-69 and 70-plus years, and about 150, 27 and 61 TCR-sequenced participants, respectively, were included in these subgroups.

In the paper's terms, the time point label means: baseline before first vaccination. Reading the label with the study, this specimen's treatment or condition is: meningococcal conjugate vaccine given as trial control. Vaccinee samples were obtained from the UK trials COV001 and COV002, which included a single-blind randomized controlled phase 2/3 trial of AZD1222 (ChAdOx1 nCoV-19) in healthy adults. For TCRbeta chain sequencing, PBMC samples from trial participants were taken at day 0 and at day 28 after the second dose. On this clone: The specificity of this receptor is unknown. Base qualities were left out, and no much larger clone turns up one base away.

V lost 6 bases and J lost 6 bases; the stretch between them is 11 bases long. The germline V gene sets CDR1 to SQVTM and CDR2 to ANQGSEA. The CDR3 sequence holds 11 residues, the cysteine and phenylalanine included. The retained sequence is limited to the CDR3, 33 bases, with the frame set at the first base. Broad study findings and their caveats: Epitopes outside the regions mutated in the B.1.351 and B.1.1.7 variants were reportedly recognized by nearly half of the unique spike-specific TCRs. Spike-specific TCR breadth and depth rose significantly after two AZD1222 doses compared with day 0 and with MenACWY recipients. Conclusions about previously exposed vaccinees are limited because only six or seven AZD1222 recipients were SARS-CoV-2 seropositive at baseline. In the small 56-69-year group, the increase in depth fell short of significance, most likely because of low power. Because no samples from the day 14 peak response were available, repertoires could be characterized only after the peak T cell response. Participants were mostly white British and included more females than males, and it was suggested by the authors that clonal diversity may have been underestimated. Vaccine-associated CD4 TCRs spanned the whole spike protein, with dominant responses in regions 160-218 and 743-854.

The CDR3 regions of human TCRbeta chains were analyzed by immunosequencing. As for how the authors treated the data: Repertoire TCRs were checked for matches against a reference library of SARS-CoV-2-specific TCRs that had been generated using the MIRA antigen-specificity platform. Breadth was defined as the fraction of unique TCRs that were SARS-CoV-2-associated, and depth was defined as the fraction of total T cells that were SARS-CoV-2-associated. Using the MIRA data, each spike-specific TCR was mapped to the spike region that the TCR reacts to and placed in a CD4 or CD8 class. Log10-transformed breadth and depth values were compared by one-way ANOVA with Sidak's multiple comparisons tests. TCRdb provides this immuneACCESS table in a form limited to in-frame rearrangements. Some clones are lacking; in checked studies, under half of them reflect an unresolved V gene, and why the rest are absent is not known. V, J and clone size are taken as reported in that table, and D and trimming were inferred from the DNA itself. In all, the sample holds over 150,000 clones, and 70% to 90% of those were seen once. The top ten clones comprise about 5.5% of the sample.

The source of this sequence is an adult in good health. The material sequenced was peripheral blood, taken on day 0 of MenACWY control vaccination. The chain uses TRBV29-1 and TRBJ1-2; a confident D gene designation cannot be given. In nucleotide form, the sequence is TGCAGCGTAACCGGGGTCGATGGCTACACCTTC. It translates as CSVTGVDGYTF.